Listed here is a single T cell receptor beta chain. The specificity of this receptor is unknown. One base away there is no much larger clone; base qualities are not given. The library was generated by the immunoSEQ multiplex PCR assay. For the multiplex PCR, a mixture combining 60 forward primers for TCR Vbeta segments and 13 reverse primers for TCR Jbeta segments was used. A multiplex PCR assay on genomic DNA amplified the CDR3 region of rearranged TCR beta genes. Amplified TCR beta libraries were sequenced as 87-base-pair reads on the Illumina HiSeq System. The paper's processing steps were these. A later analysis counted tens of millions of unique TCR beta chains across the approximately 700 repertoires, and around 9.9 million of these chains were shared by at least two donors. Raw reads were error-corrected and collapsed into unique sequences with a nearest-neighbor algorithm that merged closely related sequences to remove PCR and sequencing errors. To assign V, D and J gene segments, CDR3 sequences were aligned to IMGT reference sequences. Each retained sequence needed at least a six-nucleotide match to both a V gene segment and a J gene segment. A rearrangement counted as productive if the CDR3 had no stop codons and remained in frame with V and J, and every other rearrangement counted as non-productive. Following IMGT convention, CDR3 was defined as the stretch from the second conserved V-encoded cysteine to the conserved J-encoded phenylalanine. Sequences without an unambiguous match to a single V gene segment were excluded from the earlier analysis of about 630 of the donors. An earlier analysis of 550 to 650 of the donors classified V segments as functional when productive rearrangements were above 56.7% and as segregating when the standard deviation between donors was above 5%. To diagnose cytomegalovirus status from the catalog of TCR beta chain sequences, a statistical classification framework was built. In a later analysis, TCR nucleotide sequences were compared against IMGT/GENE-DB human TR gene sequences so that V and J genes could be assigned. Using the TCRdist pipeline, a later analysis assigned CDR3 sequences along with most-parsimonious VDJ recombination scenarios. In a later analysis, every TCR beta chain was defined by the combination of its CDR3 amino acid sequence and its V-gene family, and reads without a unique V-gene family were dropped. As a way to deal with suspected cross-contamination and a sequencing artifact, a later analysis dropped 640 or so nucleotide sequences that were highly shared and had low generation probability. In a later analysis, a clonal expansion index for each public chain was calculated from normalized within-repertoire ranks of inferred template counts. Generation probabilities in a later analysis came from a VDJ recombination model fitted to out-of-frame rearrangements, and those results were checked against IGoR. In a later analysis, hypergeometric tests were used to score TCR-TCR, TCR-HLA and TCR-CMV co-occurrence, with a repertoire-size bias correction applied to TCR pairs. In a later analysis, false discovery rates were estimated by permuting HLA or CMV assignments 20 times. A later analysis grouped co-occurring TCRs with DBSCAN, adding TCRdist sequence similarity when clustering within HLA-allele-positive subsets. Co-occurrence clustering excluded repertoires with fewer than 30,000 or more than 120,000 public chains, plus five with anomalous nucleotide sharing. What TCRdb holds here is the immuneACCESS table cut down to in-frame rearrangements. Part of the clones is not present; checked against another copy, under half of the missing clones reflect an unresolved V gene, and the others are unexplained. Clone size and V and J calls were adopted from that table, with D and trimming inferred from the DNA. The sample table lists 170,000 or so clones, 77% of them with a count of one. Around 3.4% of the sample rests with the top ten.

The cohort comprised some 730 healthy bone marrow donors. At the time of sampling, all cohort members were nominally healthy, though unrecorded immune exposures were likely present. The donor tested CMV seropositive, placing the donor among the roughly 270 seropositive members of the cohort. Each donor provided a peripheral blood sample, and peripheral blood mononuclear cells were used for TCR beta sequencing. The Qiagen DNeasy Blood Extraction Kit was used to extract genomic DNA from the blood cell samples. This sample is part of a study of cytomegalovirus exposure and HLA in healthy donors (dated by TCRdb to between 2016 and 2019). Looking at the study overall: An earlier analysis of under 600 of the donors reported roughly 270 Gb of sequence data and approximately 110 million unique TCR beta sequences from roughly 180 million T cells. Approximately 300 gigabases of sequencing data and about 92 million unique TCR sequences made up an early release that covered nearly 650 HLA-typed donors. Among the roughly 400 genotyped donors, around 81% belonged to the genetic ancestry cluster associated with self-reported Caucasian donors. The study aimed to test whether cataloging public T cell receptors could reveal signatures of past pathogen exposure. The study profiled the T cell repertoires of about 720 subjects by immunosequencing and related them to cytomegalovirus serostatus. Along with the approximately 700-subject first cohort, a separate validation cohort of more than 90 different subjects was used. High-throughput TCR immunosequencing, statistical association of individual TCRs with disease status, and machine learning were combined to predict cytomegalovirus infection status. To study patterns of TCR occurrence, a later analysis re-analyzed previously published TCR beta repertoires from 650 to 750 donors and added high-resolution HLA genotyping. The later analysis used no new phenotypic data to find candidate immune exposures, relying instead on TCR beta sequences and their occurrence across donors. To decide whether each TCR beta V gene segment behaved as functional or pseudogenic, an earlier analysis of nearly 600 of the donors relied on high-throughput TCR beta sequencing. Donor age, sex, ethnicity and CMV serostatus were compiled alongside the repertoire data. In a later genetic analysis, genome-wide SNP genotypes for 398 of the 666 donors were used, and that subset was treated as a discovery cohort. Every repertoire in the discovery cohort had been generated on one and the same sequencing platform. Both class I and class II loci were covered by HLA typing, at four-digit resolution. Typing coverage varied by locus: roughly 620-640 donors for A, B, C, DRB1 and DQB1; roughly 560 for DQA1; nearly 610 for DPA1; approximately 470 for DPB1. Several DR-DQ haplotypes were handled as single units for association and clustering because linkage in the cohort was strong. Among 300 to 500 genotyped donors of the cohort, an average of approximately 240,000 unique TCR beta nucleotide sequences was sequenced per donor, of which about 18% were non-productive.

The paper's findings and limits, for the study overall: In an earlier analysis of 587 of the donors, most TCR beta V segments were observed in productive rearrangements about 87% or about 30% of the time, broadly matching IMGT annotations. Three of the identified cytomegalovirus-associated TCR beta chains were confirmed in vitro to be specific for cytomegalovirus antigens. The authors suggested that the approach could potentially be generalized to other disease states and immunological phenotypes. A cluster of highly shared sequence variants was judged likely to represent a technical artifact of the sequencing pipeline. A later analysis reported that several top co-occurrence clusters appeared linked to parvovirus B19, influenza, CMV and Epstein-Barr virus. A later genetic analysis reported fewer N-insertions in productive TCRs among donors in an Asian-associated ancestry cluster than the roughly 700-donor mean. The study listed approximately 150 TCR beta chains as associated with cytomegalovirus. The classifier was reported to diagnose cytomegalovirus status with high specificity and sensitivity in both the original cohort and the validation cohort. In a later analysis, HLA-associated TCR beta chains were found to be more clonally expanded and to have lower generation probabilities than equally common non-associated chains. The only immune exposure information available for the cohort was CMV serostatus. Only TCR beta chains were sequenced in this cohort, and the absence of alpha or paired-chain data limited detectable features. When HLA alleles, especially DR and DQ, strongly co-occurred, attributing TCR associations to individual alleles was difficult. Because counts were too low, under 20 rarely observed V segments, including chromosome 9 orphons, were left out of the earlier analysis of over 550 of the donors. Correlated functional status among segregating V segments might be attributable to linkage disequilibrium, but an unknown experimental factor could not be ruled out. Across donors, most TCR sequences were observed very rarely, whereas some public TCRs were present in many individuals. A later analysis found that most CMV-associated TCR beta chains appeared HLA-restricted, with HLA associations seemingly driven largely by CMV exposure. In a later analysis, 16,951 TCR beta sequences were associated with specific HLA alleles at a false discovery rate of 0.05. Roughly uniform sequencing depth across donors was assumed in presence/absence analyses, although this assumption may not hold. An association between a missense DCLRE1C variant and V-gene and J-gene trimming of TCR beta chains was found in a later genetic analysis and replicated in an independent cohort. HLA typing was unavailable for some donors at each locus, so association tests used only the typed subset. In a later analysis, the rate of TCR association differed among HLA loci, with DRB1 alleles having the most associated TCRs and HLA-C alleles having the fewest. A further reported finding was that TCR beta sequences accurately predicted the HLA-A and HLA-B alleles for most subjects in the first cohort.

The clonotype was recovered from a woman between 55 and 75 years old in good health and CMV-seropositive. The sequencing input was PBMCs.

The CDR3 reads CASSPTGQGGYEQYF. Read as DNA, the sequence is TGTGCCAGCAGCCCTACCGGACAGGGAGGCTACGAGCAGTACTTC. The rearrangement combines TRBV11-3 with TRBJ2-7, with 8 middle bases fitting TRBD1. CDR1 is given as SGHNT and CDR2 as YENEEA, both from the germline V gene. The CDR3, cysteine through phenylalanine, is 15 amino acids long. Kept here is only the CDR3 DNA, which spans 45 bases and is read in frame from base 1. V is pruned by 5 bases and J by 3 bases, leaving 9 bases of the junction without a gene match.